These 27 T cell receptor beta chains originate from one sample sequenced in a study of T-cell memory formation after mild COVID-19 (dated by TCRdb to about 2021). The library was obtained by 5' RACE. Sequencing was carried out with an Illumina NovaSeq 6000. TCRdb handled the public reads itself, with Q25 trimming in fastp and clone calling in MiXCR, and kept productive beta chains. Rows are combined by CDR3 protein, so each entry shows the most common genes and DNA. The sample table records around 300,000 distinct CDR3 sequences; approximately 8.4% of these occur just once. Jointly, the top ten make up 22% of the sample. What was sequenced was PBMCs or a T cell subset sorted from them (not recorded which). The receptors originated from a man aged 18-30 years who had mild COVID-19 (a few samples of this study predate the infection). The sample titles of this study are shuffled in the database, so cell type and time point are left out; the donor was told from shared clones.

This clonotype was counted ten times or more. The J gene is TRBJ2-1, the V gene TRBV6-5; either TRBD1 or TRBD2 may fit D (5 bases each). This CDR3 has 15 residues. V dropped 9 bases and J dropped 0 bases, with 15 bases sitting between them. Germline CDR1 reads MNHEY; CDR2 reads SVGAGI. DNA for the CDR3: TGTGCCAGACTGGGACGGCCAAGCTCCTACAATGAGCAGTTCTTC. Residues: CARLGRPSSYNEQFF.

The CDR3 DNA reads as TGTGCCAGCTCCCGGGGGGCGGGGGGGCTTTTTGATACGCAGTATTTT. Translating gives CASSRGAGGLFDTQYF. V usage is TRBV6-4 and J usage is TRBJ2-3; the match to TRBD2 covers 9 bases. Looked up from germline, CDR1 is MRHNA and CDR2 is SNTAGT. There are 16 residues in the CDR3. V shed 8 bases, J shed 6 bases, and the junction held 15 bases outside the gene matches.

The V and J genes are TRBV12-3 or TRBV12-4 and TRBJ1-2; D is unresolved. The CDR3 sequence is 15 residues long. Trimming removed 0 bases from V and 5 bases from J, with 13 bases in between. The CDR3 loop is CASSLAVGYPYGYTF. CDR3 coding DNA: TGTGCCAGCAGTTTAGCAGTCGGATATCCTTATGGCTACACCTTC.

This clonotype was seen more than once but under ten times. The chain links TRBV2 to TRBJ2-5; 7 positions agree with TRBD2. Germline lookup yields CDR1 SNHLY and CDR2 FYNNEI. Unmatched junction bases numbered 0, after V lost 6 bases and J lost 2 bases. The CDR3 sequence is 12 residues long. CDR3 nucleotides: TGTGCCAGCAGGCGGGAGCAAGAGACCCAGTACTTC. The encoded protein is CASRREQETQYF.

This clonotype has a handful of counts. The chain links TRBV25-1 to TRBJ2-3; the D gene is possibly TRBD2 (5 bases). The V end was cut by 5 bases, the J end by 0 bases, with 12 bases between. Germline lookup yields CDR1 MGHDK and CDR2 SYGVNS. This CDR3 contains 15 residues. CDR3: CASSTRRRSTDTQYF. The CDR3 DNA reads as TGTGCCAGCAGTACTCGAAGGAGGAGCACAGATACGCAGTATTTT.

This clonotype has more than one count but fewer than ten. The rearrangement joins TRBV7-2 to TRBJ1-5, with D hard to call. Trimming took off 3 bases at V and 0 bases at J, with 15 bases between the two ends. Germline V gene lookup returns CDR1 SGHTA and CDR2 FQGNSA. There are 17 residues in the CDR3. CDR3 DNA sequence: TGTGCCAGCAGCTTCTTAGGTCGGAGCTATAGCAATCAGCCCCAGCATTTT. Amino acids: CASSFLGRSYSNQPQHF.

Turning to this clonotype: A much larger clone lies one base from this, so it may be a read error. Lacking the conserved final phenylalanine or tryptophan, this CDR3 likely reflects a read error. The gene calls are TRBV4-2 and TRBJ2-4, with a possible D match to TRBD1 (5 bases). The germline gives CDR1 LGHNA, CDR2 YNFKEQ. V was clipped by 0 bases and J by 7 bases, with 16 bases between them. The CDR3 contains 16 residues. DNA for the CDR3: TGTGCCAGCAGCCAAGATAAGGACACCTCGGCGAACATTCAGTACGTC. Its protein is CASSQDKDTSANIQYV.

V and J are TRBV6-5 and TRBJ1-1, with 10 bases identical to TRBD1. Trimming at V came to 6 bases and at J to 4 bases, leaving 8 bases not matched to a gene. From germline, CDR1 is MNHEY and CDR2 SVGAGI. The CDR3 contains 15 residues. DNA of the CDR3: TGTGCCAGCAGGGATGGGGACAGGGGAGGCACTGAAGCTTTCTTT. This sequence encodes CASRDGDRGGTEAFF.

This clonotype was found a few times. CDR3 sequence reads: CASSLDGSPLHF. CDR3 coding DNA: TGTGCCAGCAGCCTGGATGGATCACCCCTCCACTTT. The J gene is TRBJ1-6, the V gene TRBV7-2; D is ambiguous. With 5 bases removed from V and 10 bases from J, the gap between germline ends came to 9 bases. The CDR3 runs 12 residues. The germline V gene encodes CDR1 SGHTA and CDR2 FQGNSA.

The chain is built from TRBV7-3 and TRBJ2-1; D is ambiguous. The CDR3 consists of 14 residues. V lost 1 base and J lost 9, with 13 bases in between. Germline assignment: CDR1 SGHTA and CDR2 FQGTGA. The DNA of the CDR3 is TGTGCCAGCAGCTTAAATCGGGTGGCCGGTGAGCAGTTCTTC. Protein product: CASSLNRVAGEQFF.

This clonotype showed up just a few times. This rearrangement joins TRBV10-3 to TRBJ1-2; 9 nucleotides line up with TRBD1. CDR3 length: 15 amino acids. The germline V gene encodes CDR1 ENHRY and CDR2 SYGVKD. J lost 5 bases, V lost 4 bases, and 8 bases had no gene match. In DNA, the CDR3 is TGTGCCATCAGTGCAGATCCCGGGACAGGGTATGGCTACACCTTC. It translates to CAISADPGTGYGYTF.

This clonotype was picked up a small number of times. CDR3 sequence reads: CASSYPGRDEQYV. Written as DNA, the CDR3 is TGTGCCAGCAGTTACCCCGGCAGGGACGAGCAGTACGTC. J is TRBJ2-7 and V is TRBV6-2 or TRBV6-3; D is possibly TRBD1 (5 bases). The CDR3 loop spans 13 amino acids. CDR1 and CDR2 (germline): MNHEY, SVGEGT. Trimming pared 2 bases from V and 5 bases from J, leaving 10 bases between.

This clonotype was counted many times. This sequence joins TRBV20-1 and TRBJ1-5; 9 bases agree with TRBD1. Germline loops: CDR1 DFQATT, CDR2 SNEGSKA (reference sequence). Losses at the gene ends were 5 bases for V and 5 bases for J; bases not matched to a gene: 7. The CDR3 loop spans 14 amino acids. The CDR3 reads CSAGRTGEHQPQHF. As DNA, the CDR3 is TGCAGTGCTGGCAGGACAGGGGAGCATCAGCCCCAGCATTTT.

The chain links TRBV30 to TRBJ1-2, with D perhaps TRBD1 (6 bases). V was trimmed by 2 bases and J by 7 bases, leaving 14 bases between them. CDR1 and CDR2 from the germline V gene are GTSNPN and SVGIG (reference sequence). CDR3 length: 13 residues. The CDR3 DNA reads TGTGCCTGGAGTAGGGGGTTGGAGGTTGGCTACACCTTC. Amino acid sequence: CAWSRGLEVGYTF.

The chain is built from TRBV6-5 and TRBJ1-2; 7 bases map to TRBD1. This CDR3 is 16 amino acids long. The germline gives CDR1 MNHEY, CDR2 SVGAGI. Germline trimming cut 0 bases from V and 6 bases from J; bases unmatched to any gene: 10. The CDR3 protein is CASSYSDAGTANGYTF. The CDR3 DNA is TGTGCCAGCAGTTACTCGGACGCTGGGACAGCTAATGGCTACACCTTC.

There are a few counts of this clonotype. The genes are TRBV5-4 and TRBJ2-5; the D gene is possibly TRBD2 (6 bases). Trimming shortened V by 1 base and J by 5 bases, and 12 bases separated the two germline ends. The CDR3 runs to 14 residues. Germline loops: CDR1 SGHNT, CDR2 YYREEE (reference sequence). The CDR3 loop reads CASSLIGGSETQYF. The CDR3 DNA reads TGTGCCAGCAGCTTGATCGGGGGAAGTGAGACCCAGTACTTC.

This rearrangement joins TRBV6-5 to TRBJ1-1; 8 positions agree with TRBD1. This CDR3 is 15 amino acids long. Germline V gene sequence: CDR1 MNHEY, CDR2 SVGAGI. The V gene end was trimmed by 0 bases and the J gene end by 3 bases; junction bases not matched to a gene: 3. In nucleotides, the CDR3 is TGTGCCAGCAGTTACTCGGGACAGGCGGACACTGAAGCTTTCTTT. Translating it yields CASSYSGQADTEAFF.

Ten or more counts support this clonotype. One end of the junction does not line up with germline, which may come from a read error. The gene calls are TRBV5-1 and TRBJ1-5; weak D call: TRBD1 (5 bases). CDR3 length: 13 residues. Germline V CDR1 and CDR2: SGHRS, YFSETQ. The DNA of the CDR3 is TGTGCCAGCAGCAGGGATAGCAATCAGCCCCAGCATTTT. It encodes CASSRDSNQPQHF.

This clonotype was picked up a small number of times. The V gene is TRBV12-3 or TRBV12-4, the J gene TRBJ2-3, with no clear D. The length of the CDR3 is 14 residues. Deletions cut 3 bases from V and 6 bases from J, with 13 bases between. The CDR3 reads CASSFVVYLDTQYF. CDR3 sequence (DNA): TGTGCCAGCAGTTTCGTCGTTTACTTGGATACGCAGTATTTT.

Remarks on this clonotype: A single base separates this from a much larger clone, so it may be a read error. V usage is TRBV5-1 and J usage is TRBJ2-5, with no clear D. CDR1 is SGHRS and CDR2 is YFSETQ in the germline V gene. V dropped 0 bases and J dropped 4 bases, with 13 bases sitting between them. The CDR3 is 15 residues long. CDR3 amino acids: CASSLVWARSETQYF. The DNA for the CDR3 is TGCGCCAGCAGCTTGGTATGGGCCCGATCAGAGACCCAGTACTTC.

The chain carries TRBV5-5 and TRBJ1-5; D call uncertain. Germline V gene lookup returns CDR1 SGHKS and CDR2 YYEKEE (reference sequence). The V gene lost 0 bases and the J gene lost 0 bases, with 7 bases spanning the gap. CDR3 length: 15 residues. The CDR3 DNA is TGTGCCAGCAGCTTGGTTGAAAATAGCAATCAGCCCCAGCATTTT. Translated: CASSLVENSNQPQHF.

This clonotype occurred many times. The chain couples TRBV12-3 or TRBV12-4 to TRBJ2-1, with D maybe TRBD1 (6 bases). The length of the CDR3 is 15 residues. V was cut by 6 bases and J by 3 bases, with 15 bases left in between. The CDR3 spells CASSPGVLSYNEQFF. CDR3 coding DNA: TGTGCCAGCAGCCCAGGGGTTTTAAGCTACAATGAGCAGTTCTTC.

This clonotype showed up just a few times. This chain uses TRBV9 with TRBJ1-1; possibly TRBD1 for D (5 bases). The CDR3 totals 14 residues. Germline CDR1 and CDR2: SGDLS and YYNGEE. Trimming stripped 4 bases from V and 3 bases from J, with 13 bases between. The CDR3 here is CASSPGTLYTEAFF. The DNA of the CDR3 is TGTGCCAGCAGCCCCGGGACCCTGTACACTGAAGCTTTCTTT.

This clonotype was seen repeatedly, ten times or more. The rearrangement uses TRBV5-1 and TRBJ2-2; 8 bases agree with TRBD1. The CDR3 totals 15 residues. In germline, CDR1 is SGHRS, CDR2 YFSETQ. J gave up 3 bases and V 5 bases, and 6 bases lay outside the gene matches. The CDR3 is CASRPGQGDTGELFF. For the CDR3, the DNA is TGCGCCAGCAGGCCCGGACAGGGTGACACCGGGGAGCTGTTTTTT.

The chain uses TRBV12-3 or TRBV12-4 and TRBJ1-2; TRBD1 is a possible D gene (5 bases). The CDR3 consists of 14 residues. Trimming pared 1 base from V and 6 bases from J, leaving 12 bases between. The CDR3 DNA reads as TGTGCCAGCAGTTTAGATCGGGGGAAAAATGGCTACACCTTC. Protein sequence: CASSLDRGKNGYTF.

The rearrangement links TRBV12-3 or TRBV12-4 to TRBJ1-2; the D is unclear. The V end was cut by 6 bases, the J end by 2 bases, with 19 bases between. This CDR3 spans 16 amino acids. This CDR3 is CASSMRAGPLNYGYTF. DNA of the CDR3: TGTGCCAGCAGCATGCGGGCAGGCCCATTAAACTATGGCTACACCTTC.

Ten or more counts support this clonotype. The rearrangement joins TRBV7-3 to TRBJ2-7; D is possibly TRBD1 or TRBD2 (5 bases each). This CDR3 has 13 amino acids. Trimming shortened V by 0 bases and J by 4 bases, and 7 bases separated the two germline ends. Germline V CDR1 and CDR2: SGHTA, FQGTGA. The CDR3 nucleotides read TGTGCCAGCAGCTTAACCAGGGAGTACGAGCAGTACTTC. Translated: CASSLTREYEQYF.